The entry that follows covers one TCR beta chain sequence. This specimen comes from a study of early T cells in non-severe SARS-CoV-2 infection. TCRdb reprocessed the 5' RACE reads via MiXCR and lists one record per CDR3 protein. The sample records 77,000 or so distinct CDR3 sequences, roughly 15% being singletons. The TCR was taken from an adult who was a healthcare worker with PCR-confirmed SARS-CoV-2 infection or an uninfected control (not recorded which). The input for sequencing was whole blood, taken at baseline.

The CDR3 sequence: CSVEVGDLKSYNEQFF. Written as DNA, the CDR3 is TGCAGCGTTGAAGTGGGTGACTTGAAATCCTACAATGAGCAGTTCTTC. The chain carries TRBV29-1 and TRBJ2-1; D is unresolved. Per germline, CDR1 SQVTM and CDR2 ANQGSEA. The CDR3 runs 16 residues. The V and J ends lost 1 base and 1 base respectively, with 14 bases between them.